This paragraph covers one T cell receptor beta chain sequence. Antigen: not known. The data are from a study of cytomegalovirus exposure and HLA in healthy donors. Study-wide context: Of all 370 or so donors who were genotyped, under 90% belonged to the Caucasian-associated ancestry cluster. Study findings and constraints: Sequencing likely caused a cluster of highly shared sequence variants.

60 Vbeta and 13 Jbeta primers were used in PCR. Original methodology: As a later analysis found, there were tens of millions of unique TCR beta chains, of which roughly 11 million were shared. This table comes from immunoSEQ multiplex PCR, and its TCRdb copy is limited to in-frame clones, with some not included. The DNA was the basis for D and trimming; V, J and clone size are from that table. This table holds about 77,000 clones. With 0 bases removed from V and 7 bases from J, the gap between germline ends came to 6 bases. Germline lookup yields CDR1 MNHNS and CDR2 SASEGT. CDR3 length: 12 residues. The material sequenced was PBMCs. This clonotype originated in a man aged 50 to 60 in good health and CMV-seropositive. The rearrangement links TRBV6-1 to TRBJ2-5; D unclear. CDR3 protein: CASSEAMATQYF. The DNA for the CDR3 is TGTGCCAGCAGTGAAGCGATGGCGACCCAGTACTTC.